The rows below give T cell receptor beta chains drawn from one sample of a study of cytomegalovirus exposure and HLA in healthy donors. The assay was immunoSEQ multiplex PCR, and TCRdb's table has in-frame clones only and misses some. The sample holds about 170,000 clones, about four fifths seen once. Sequencing was performed on PBMCs. These TCRs come from a woman aged 18-29 years in good health and CMV-seropositive. The conserved cysteine and the conserved F or W are not part of the CDR3 here. The order of the fields is clone size, V gene, J gene, CDR3 protein. Where a row states a size, it is once, few, many or the class of an expanded clone; other rows omit it.

>-|TRBV7-8|TRBJ2-7
ASSPAQGSAYEQY
>-|TRBV25-1|TRBJ1-2
ASSGGGGYT
>once|TRBV7-9|TRBJ1-4
ASSPSGMARQGAEKLF
>-|TRBV7-6|TRBJ2-5
ASSYTGTSAETQY
>-|TRBV7-2|TRBJ1-5
ASSRQGYSNQPQH
>-|TRBV15|TRBJ2-7
ATSFGGSLWVIEQY
>-|TRBV7-9|TRBJ2-2
ASSLAFSTGELF
>once|TRBV7-2|TRBJ1-4
ASSLTGQVNEKLF
>-|TRBV4-3|TRBJ1-5
ASSQDKPLDRVYSNQPQH
>-|TRBV10-3|TRBJ2-1
AISPQLASGGGSYNEQF
>-|TRBV6-5|TRBJ2-7
ASKIRQLGFYEQY
>-|TRBV6-5|TRBJ1-1
ASSRGIRGTEAF
>-|TRBV7-9|TRBJ2-1
ASTRLGAGGLSSYNEQF
>-|TRBV28|TRBJ1-1
ASSLRIGQGYSTEAF
>-|TRBV7-8|TRBJ1-2
ASSLALGDAGGYT
>-|TRBV27|TRBJ2-7
ASSFLLGAAYEQY
>once|TRBV13|TRBJ2-2
ASSLRPEGAELF
>-|TRBV5-1|TRBJ1-2
ASSLGTGIDGYT
>-|TRBV28|TRBJ1-2
ASSSQRGYDGYT
>few|TRBV6-1|TRBJ2-7
ASSKTGFEQY
>-|TRBV11-2|TRBJ2-2
ASSGTGGAFTGELF
>-|TRBV6-5|TRBJ2-7
ASSYSAQRYEQY
>-|TRBV2|TRBJ2-7
AIGRDRPYEQY